These T cell receptor beta chains were read from a single sample in a study of control samples from healthy donors and cancer patients. Here immunoSEQ multiplex PCR was the method, and the copy in TCRdb shows in-frame clones only, minus some. This table holds 140,000 to 150,000 clones, roughly 90% found once. The sample was blood. The source of these receptors is a man aged 30-40 years in good health. CDR3s include the opening cysteine and the closing phenylalanine or tryptophan. D genes are given only for firm matches. Only some rows state a clone size, as once, few, many or a class for expanded clones.

clone_size: NA
j_call: TRBJ1-1
d_call: NA
v_call: TRBV2
cdr3_nt: TGTGCCAGCACTGGGGAGGACACTGAAGCTTTCTTT
cdr3_aa: CASTGEDTEAFF

clone_size: once
j_call: TRBJ2-5
d_call: NA
v_call: TRBV5-1
cdr3_nt: TGCGCCAGCAGCGATTGGTCCACCCAAGAGACCCAGTACTTC
cdr3_aa: CASSDWSTQETQYF

clone_size: NA
j_call: TRBJ2-2
d_call: TRBD1
v_call: TRBV27
cdr3_nt: TGTGCCAGCAGCATGGGGACAGTGGGTAGCGCGAACACCGGGGAGCTGTTTTTT
cdr3_aa: CASSMGTVGSANTGELFF

clone_size: NA
j_call: TRBJ2-7
d_call: NA
v_call: TRBV6-5
cdr3_nt: TGTGCCAGCACCAAACCGGGACTGAGCTCCTACGAGCAGTACTTC
cdr3_aa: CASTKPGLSSYEQYF

clone_size: NA
j_call: TRBJ2-3
d_call: NA
v_call: TRBV7-3
cdr3_nt: TGTGCCAGCAGCCTTACCCCCTCCGGTCGCACAGATACGCAGTATTTT
cdr3_aa: CASSLTPSGRTDTQYF

clone_size: NA
j_call: TRBJ2-7
d_call: NA
v_call: TRBV7-8
cdr3_nt: TGTGCCAGCAGCCCTAGGCCCGGGGGCGAGCAGTACTTC
cdr3_aa: CASSPRPGGEQYF

clone_size: once
j_call: TRBJ2-1
d_call: TRBD2
v_call: TRBV29-1
cdr3_nt: TGCTCAGAGGGGACTAGCTACAATGAGCAGTTCTTC
cdr3_aa: CSEGTSYNEQFF

clone_size: NA
j_call: TRBJ2-3
d_call: TRBD2
v_call: TRBV2
cdr3_nt: TGTGCCAGCAGTTCCACTAGGACTAGCGGGTCAGATACGCAGTATTTT
cdr3_aa: CASSSTRTSGSDTQYF

clone_size: NA
j_call: TRBJ2-7
d_call: NA
v_call: TRBV5-1
cdr3_nt: TGCGCCAGCAGCTTGGCCGGGCGGAGTGAGCAGTACTTC
cdr3_aa: CASSLAGRSEQYF

clone_size: NA
j_call: TRBJ1-5
d_call: NA
v_call: TRBV21-1
cdr3_nt: TGTGCCAGCAGCAAAGACACGGGACAGGGTGATTATAGCAATCAGCCCCAGCATTTT
cdr3_aa: CASSKDTGQGDYSNQPQHF

clone_size: NA
j_call: TRBJ2-3
d_call: NA
v_call: TRBV3-1/TRBV3-2
cdr3_nt: TGTGCCAGCAGCCCCCCGGGCGGGGCGCAAACAGATACGCAGTATTTT
cdr3_aa: CASSPPGGAQTDTQYF

clone_size: NA
j_call: TRBJ2-7
d_call: TRBD2
v_call: TRBV7-2
cdr3_nt: TGTGCCAGCAGCTTAGAACCGGGAGGCTACGAGCAGTACTTC
cdr3_aa: CASSLEPGGYEQYF

clone_size: NA
j_call: TRBJ2-7
d_call: TRBD1
v_call: TRBV19
cdr3_nt: TGTGCCAGTAGTGAATACCGGGACAGGGTCTACGAGCAGTACTTC
cdr3_aa: CASSEYRDRVYEQYF

clone_size: NA
j_call: TRBJ2-2
d_call: NA
v_call: TRBV10-3
cdr3_nt: TGTGCCATCAGTGAGTCCACAGGAACCGGGACAGAGCTGTTTTTT
cdr3_aa: CAISESTGTGTELFF

clone_size: NA
j_call: TRBJ2-5
d_call: NA
v_call: TRBV11-3
cdr3_nt: TGTGCCAGCAGCCCCGGAGGGGAGGAGACCCAGTACTTC
cdr3_aa: CASSPGGEETQYF

clone_size: NA
j_call: TRBJ2-3
d_call: TRBD2
v_call: TRBV9
cdr3_nt: TGTGCCAGCAGCCCCCGGACTAGCGGGACAGATACGCAGTATTTT
cdr3_aa: CASSPRTSGTDTQYF